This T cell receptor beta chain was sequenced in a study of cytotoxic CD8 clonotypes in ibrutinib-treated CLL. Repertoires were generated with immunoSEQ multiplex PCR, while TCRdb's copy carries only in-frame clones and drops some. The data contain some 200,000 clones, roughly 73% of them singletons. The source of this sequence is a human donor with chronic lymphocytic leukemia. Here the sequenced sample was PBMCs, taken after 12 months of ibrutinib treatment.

The CDR3 here is CACGRDYSLEQYF. CDR3 bases: TGTGCCTGCGGCCGGGACTATTCTCTCGAGCAGTACTTC. J is TRBJ2-7 and V is TRBV2, with TRBD2 identical over 7 bases. CDR1 and CDR2 from the germline V gene are SNHLY and FYNNEI. CDR3 length: 13 residues. Trimming cost V 11 bases and J 6 bases; bases outside gene matches: 13.